This T cell receptor (beta chain) was identified in a study of shared clonotypes between healthy human individuals (dated by TCRdb to about 2020). Broadly, across the study: The cohort included three men and a couple of women between 18 and 49 years of age. For each donor, CD4 naive and CD4 memory were each given three plates, CD8 naive was given two plates, and CD8 memory was given one plate. The study deeply sequenced blood TCR repertoires of five healthy adults to estimate repertoire size and the extent of clonotype sharing between individuals. To increase sequencing depth and limit assay-specific biases, TCR repertoire library preparation and sequencing were carried out by different laboratories using diverse techniques. Per donor, leukapheresis produced somewhere between about 0.8 and 9.5 billion PBMCs.

Using the deep immunoSEQ assay, TCR CDR3 regions were amplified from genomic DNA by multiplex PCR. For each cell subset, the extracted genomic DNA was distributed evenly across all wells of several immunoSEQ 96-well plates, and each plate served as one replicate. For sorted subsets, approximately 200 ng of genomic DNA, equivalent to around 31,000 T cell genomes, went into each replicate PCR. Purified libraries were quantified with a Qubit 3.0 fluorometer, sized on a Bioanalyzer 2100, and re-quantified with the KAPA Library Quantification kit. Each immunoSEQ 96-well plate was sequenced on its own single-read 150-cycle Illumina NextSeq 550 flow cell. In the paper's pipeline: Because only junctional sequences without quality scores were contained in the immunoSEQ output, filtering matching that applied to full-length reads could not be performed. Sequences were annotated with PyIR, a Python wrapper for IgBLAST v1.9, and V/J genes and CDR3 were assigned using IMGT germline references. Reads were filtered out if the reads had weak V/J assignments (E-value above 1e-6), no CDR3, stop codons, out-of-frame junctions, or ambiguous translated residues. A V3J clonotype was defined by an identical inferred V gene, J gene, and CDR3 amino acid sequence. Percentage overlap between repertoires was computed as shared unique clonotypes divided by the size of the smaller repertoire. Repertoire richness was assessed with RTK rarefaction, the Chao1 estimator, and Recon v2.1 estimates of unobserved clonotypes. Generation probabilities for all TCRbeta clonotypes obtained by the gDNA method from four donors were computed using OLGA. Entries here come from immuneACCESS through TCRdb and include only in-frame sequences with V and J called. Some clones fail to appear in such tables; in the studies checked, an unresolved V gene covers under half of the shortfall, and the cause of the remainder is unknown. V and J calls and clone size come straight from that table; D and trimming were deduced from the DNA. The sample table shows more than 600,000 clones, and roughly 94% are seen once. Approximately 22% of the sample is in the top ten clones.

For the CD8 naive samples, CD45RO-negative cells were positively selected for CCR7, yielding a CD45RA+CCR7+ population from which TemRA cells were excluded. Healthy HIV-negative adults with no recently reported acute infections or vaccinations were included as donors. Every donor was a Caucasian adult residing in Nashville, Tennessee, USA. Blood was collected by leukapheresis, and PBMCs were isolated by Ficoll-Histopaque density gradient centrifugation and then cryopreserved in liquid nitrogen vapor phase. Purity and quantity of every magnetically sorted T cell population were checked by analytical flow cytometry. Genomic DNA was isolated from every sorted fraction and measured by UV absorbance on a Nanodrop 2000c. The junction shows trimming of 8 bases on V and 4 bases on J, and the gene matches do not reach 5 bases of it. The CDR3 goes from the cysteine to the phenylalanine over 13 residues. CDR3 DNA is the only sequence kept; it has 39 bases, read in frame from the first base. The germline V gene (reference sequence) provides CDR1 MNHEY and CDR2 SMNVEV.

The full study reports these points: Compared with non-shared clonotypes, the clonotypes found in all four sorted-subset donors had higher generation probabilities. Sampling was limited to blood, and TCR repertoires in tissue likely differ from TCR repertoires in blood. Naive subsets generally had larger estimated clonotype richness than memory subsets. Sharing across several donors was observed for about 5% of naive CD4, over 3% of naive CD8, over 2% of memory CD4, and 0.4% of memory CD8 clonotypes. Based on pairwise subsampling, the degree of clonotype sharing among donors was expected to be affected by sequencing depth. Incomplete sequencing was indicated by rarefaction of sorted-subset datasets, despite the large sequencing depth. Because the study included a small number of donors, the genetic and exposure-history diversity represented was limited.

Notes on this clone: The antigen this receptor binds is unknown. No quality values exist for individual bases; no much larger clone is one base distant.

Sequences were obtained from naive CD8+ T cells sorted from blood. Sample cell subset or site, as interpreted from the label and publication: CD45RA+CCR7+. This chain joins TRBV27 to TRBJ2-3; TRBD1 agrees with 8 junctional bases. This receptor was obtained from a man aged 25-40 years in good health. The nucleotide sequence is TGTGCCAGCCTTCCGACAGGGGCAGATACGCAGTATTTT. The encoded protein is CASLPTGADTQYF.